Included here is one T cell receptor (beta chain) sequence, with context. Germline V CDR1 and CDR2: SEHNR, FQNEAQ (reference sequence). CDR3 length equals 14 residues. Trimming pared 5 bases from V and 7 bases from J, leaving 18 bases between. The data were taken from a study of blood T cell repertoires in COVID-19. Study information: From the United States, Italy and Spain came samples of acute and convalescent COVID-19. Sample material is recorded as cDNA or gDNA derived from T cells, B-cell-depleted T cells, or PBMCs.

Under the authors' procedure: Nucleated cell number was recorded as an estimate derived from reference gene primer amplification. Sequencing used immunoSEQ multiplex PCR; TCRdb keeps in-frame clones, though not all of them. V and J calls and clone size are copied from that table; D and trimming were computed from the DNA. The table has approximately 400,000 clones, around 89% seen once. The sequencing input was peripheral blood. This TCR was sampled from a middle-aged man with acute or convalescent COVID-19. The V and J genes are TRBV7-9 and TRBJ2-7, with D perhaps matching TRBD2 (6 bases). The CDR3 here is CASSPRRLGFEQYF. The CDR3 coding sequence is TGTGCCAGCAGCCCAAGGAGACTAGGTTTTGAGCAGTACTTC.